This T cell receptor (beta chain) was identified during a study of CD8 T cells in Susac syndrome. The V gene's germline CDR1 is SGHDT and CDR2 YYEEEE. Losses at the gene ends were 3 bases for V and 6 bases for J; bases not matched to a gene: 3. This CDR3 comprises 13 residues. CD8+ and CD4+ T cells from blood underwent TCR beta sequencing, which was carried out in a high-throughput format. TEMRA cells were FACS-enriched and CD8+ and CD4+ T cells negatively isolated. RNA was extracted with the RNeasy kit, and a quantity of about 0.45 to 1 ug was reverse transcribed using random hexamers. TCR beta CDR3 was amplified by immunoSEQ multiplex PCR. This amplification extended across 54 Vbeta and 13 Jbeta segments. TCRdb itself ran the immunoSEQ multiplex PCR reads through MiXCR, one entry per CDR3 protein. Among 100,000 to 150,000 distinct CDR3 sequences listed, around 86% were seen once.

The TCR was taken from a human donor with multiple sclerosis. The chain links TRBV5-6 to TRBJ2-1; TRBD2 aligns across 7 bases. Sequencing input: CD8+ T cells from PBMCs. CDR3 sequence reads: CASSSGLSNEQFF. CDR3 DNA: TGTGCCAGCAGCTCGGGACTATCCAATGAGCAGTTCTTC.